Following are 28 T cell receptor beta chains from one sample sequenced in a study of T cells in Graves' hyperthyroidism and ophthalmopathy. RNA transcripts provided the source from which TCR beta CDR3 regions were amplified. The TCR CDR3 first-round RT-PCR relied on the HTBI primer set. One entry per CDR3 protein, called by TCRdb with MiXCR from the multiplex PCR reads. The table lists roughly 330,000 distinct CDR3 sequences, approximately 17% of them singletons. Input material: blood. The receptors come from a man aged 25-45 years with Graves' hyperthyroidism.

The CDR3 region is CATSDPGPPYEQYF. CDR3 DNA sequence: TGTGCCACCAGTGATCCAGGACCCCCCTACGAGCAGTACTTC. The chain carries TRBV24-1 and TRBJ2-7; no reliable D call. The V end lost 3 bases, the J end lost 2 bases, and 10 bases lay between the germline ends. Germline assignment: CDR1 KGHDR and CDR2 SFDVKD. There are 14 residues in the CDR3.

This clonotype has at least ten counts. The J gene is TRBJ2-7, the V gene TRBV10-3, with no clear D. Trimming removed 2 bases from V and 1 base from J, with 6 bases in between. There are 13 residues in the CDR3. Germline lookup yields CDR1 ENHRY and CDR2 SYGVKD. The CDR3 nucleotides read TGTGCCATCAGTGAGGCTAATTCCTACGAGCAGTACTTC. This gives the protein CAISEANSYEQYF.

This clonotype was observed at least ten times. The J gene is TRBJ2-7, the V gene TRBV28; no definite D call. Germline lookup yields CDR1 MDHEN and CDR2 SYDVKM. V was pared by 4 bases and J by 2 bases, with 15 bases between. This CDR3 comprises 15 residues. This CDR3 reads CASSSDPGLAYEQYF. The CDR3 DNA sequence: TGTGCCAGCAGTTCCGACCCCGGGCTGGCCTACGAGCAGTACTTC.

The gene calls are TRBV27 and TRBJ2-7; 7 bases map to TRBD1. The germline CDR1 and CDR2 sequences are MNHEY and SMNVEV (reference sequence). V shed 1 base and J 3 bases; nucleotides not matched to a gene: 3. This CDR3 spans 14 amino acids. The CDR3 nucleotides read TGTGCCAGCAGTTTATTGGGACAGAACTACGAGCAGTACTTC. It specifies CASSLLGQNYEQYF.

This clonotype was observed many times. The chain's CDR3 is CASSESGSAETQYF. In nucleotides, the CDR3 is TGTGCCAGCAGCGAGAGCGGGAGTGCGGAGACCCAGTACTTC. The chain couples TRBV3-1 to TRBJ2-5; the match to TRBD2 covers 8 bases. Germline V gene lookup returns CDR1 LGHDT and CDR2 YNNKEL (reference sequence). The CDR3 covers 14 residues. J was trimmed by 5 bases and V by 5 bases; bases with no gene match: 7.

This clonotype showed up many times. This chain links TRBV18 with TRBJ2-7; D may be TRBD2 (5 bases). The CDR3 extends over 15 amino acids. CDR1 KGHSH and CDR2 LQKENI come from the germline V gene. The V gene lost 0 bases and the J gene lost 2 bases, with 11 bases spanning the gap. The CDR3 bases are TGTGCCAGCTCACCACCCCCGGGGAGTACCTACGAGCAGTACTTC. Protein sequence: CASSPPPGSTYEQYF.

The CDR3 DNA is TGCGCCAGCAGCTTGGACCCACAGGGGGCCGGGGAGACCCAGTACTTC. Its protein product is CASSLDPQGAGETQYF. The genes are TRBV5-1 and TRBJ2-5; 9 nucleotides line up with TRBD1. The germline V gene has CDR1 SGHRS and CDR2 YFSETQ. The V gene end was trimmed by 0 bases and the J gene end by 5 bases; junction bases not matched to a gene: 8. The length of the CDR3 is 16 residues.

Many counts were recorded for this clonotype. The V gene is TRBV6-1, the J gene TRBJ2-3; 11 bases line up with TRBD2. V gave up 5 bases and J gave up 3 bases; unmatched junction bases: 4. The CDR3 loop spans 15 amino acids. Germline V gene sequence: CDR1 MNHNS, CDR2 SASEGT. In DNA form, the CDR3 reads TGTGCCAGCAGTTTGCCTAGCGGGGGGACAGATACGCAGTATTTT. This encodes CASSLPSGGTDTQYF.

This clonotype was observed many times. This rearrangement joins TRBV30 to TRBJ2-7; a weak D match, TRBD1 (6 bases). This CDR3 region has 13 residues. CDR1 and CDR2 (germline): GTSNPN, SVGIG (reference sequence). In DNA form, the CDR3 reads TGTGCTTTCCGAAGGACAGCAACTTTTGAGCAGTACTTC. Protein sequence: CAFRRTATFEQYF.

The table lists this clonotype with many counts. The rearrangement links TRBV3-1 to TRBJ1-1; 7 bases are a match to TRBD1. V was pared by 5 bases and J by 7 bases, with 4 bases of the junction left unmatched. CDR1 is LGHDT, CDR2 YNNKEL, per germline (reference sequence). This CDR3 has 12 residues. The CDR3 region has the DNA TGTGCCAGCAGCGGGGACAGCATTGAAGCTTTCTTT. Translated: CASSGDSIEAFF.

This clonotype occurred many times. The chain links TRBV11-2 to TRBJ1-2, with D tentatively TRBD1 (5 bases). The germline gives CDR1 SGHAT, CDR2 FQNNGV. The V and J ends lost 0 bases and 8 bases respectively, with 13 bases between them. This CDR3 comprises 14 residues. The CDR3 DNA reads TGTGCCAGCAGCTTAGATAAGGAGGGACGAGGCTACACCTTC. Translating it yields CASSLDKEGRGYTF. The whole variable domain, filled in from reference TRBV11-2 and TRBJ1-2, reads EAGVAQSPRYKIIEKRQSVAFWCNPISGHATLYWYQQILGQGPKLLIQFQNNGVVDDSQLPKDRFSAERLKGVDSTLKIQPAKLEDSAVYLCASSLDKEGRGYTFGSGTRLTVV.

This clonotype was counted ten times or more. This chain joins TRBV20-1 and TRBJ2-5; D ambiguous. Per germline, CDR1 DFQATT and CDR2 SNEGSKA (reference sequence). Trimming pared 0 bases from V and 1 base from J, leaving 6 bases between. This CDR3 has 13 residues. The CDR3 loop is CSARDQAQETQYF. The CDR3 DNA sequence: TGCAGTGCTAGAGATCAGGCCCAAGAGACCCAGTACTTC.

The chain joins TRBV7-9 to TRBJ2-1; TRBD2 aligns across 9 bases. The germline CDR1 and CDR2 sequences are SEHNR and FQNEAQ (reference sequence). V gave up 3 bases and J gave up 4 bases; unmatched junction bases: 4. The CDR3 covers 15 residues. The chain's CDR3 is CASSFLAGSYNEQFF. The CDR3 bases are TGTGCCAGCAGCTTTCTAGCGGGATCTTACAATGAGCAGTTCTTC. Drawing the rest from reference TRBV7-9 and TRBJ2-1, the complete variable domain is DTGVSQNPRHKITKRGQNVTFRCDPISEHNRLYWYRQTLGQGPEFLTYFQNEAQLEKSRLLSDRFSAERPKGSFSTLEIQRTEQGDSAMYLCASSFLAGSYNEQFFGPGTRLTVL.

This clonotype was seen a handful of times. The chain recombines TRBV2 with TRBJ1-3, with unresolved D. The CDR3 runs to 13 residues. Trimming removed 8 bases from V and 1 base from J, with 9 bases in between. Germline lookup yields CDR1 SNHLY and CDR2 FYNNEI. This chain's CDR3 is CASRRVSGNTIYF. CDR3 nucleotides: TGTGCCAGCCGCCGGGTTTCTGGAAACACCATATATTTT.

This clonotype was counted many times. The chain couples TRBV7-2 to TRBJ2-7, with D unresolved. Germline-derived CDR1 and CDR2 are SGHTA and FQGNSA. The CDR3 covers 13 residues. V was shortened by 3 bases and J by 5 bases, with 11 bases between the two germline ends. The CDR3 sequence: CASSFRWANEQYF. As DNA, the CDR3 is TGTGCCAGCAGCTTTCGATGGGCCAACGAGCAGTACTTC. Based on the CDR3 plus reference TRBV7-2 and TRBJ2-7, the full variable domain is GAGVSQSPSNKVTEKGKDVELRCDPISGHTALYWYRQSLGQGLEFLIYFQGNSAPDKSGLPSDRFSAERTGGSVSTLTIQRTQQEDSAVYLCASSFRWANEQYFGPGTRLTVT.

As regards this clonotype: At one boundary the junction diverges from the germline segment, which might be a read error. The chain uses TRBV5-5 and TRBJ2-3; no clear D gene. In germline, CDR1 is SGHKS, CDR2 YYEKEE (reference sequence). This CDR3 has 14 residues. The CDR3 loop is CASTLSLGTDTQYF. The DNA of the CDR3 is TGTGCCAGCACCTTGTCGCTGGGCACAGATACGCAGTATTTT. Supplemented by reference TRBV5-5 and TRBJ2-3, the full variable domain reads DAGVTQSPTHLIKTRGQQVTLRCSPISGHKSVSWYQQVLGQGPQFIFQYYEKEERGRGNFPDRFSARQFPNYSSELNVNALLLGDSALYLCASTLSLGTDTQYFGPGTRLTVL.

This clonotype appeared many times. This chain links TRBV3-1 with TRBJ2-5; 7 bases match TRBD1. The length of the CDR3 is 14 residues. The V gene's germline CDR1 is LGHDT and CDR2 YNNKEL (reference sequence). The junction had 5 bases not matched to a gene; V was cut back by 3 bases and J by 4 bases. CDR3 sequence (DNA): TGTGCCAGCAGCCATCGGGACAGAGGAGAGACCCAGTACTTC. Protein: CASSHRDRGETQYF.

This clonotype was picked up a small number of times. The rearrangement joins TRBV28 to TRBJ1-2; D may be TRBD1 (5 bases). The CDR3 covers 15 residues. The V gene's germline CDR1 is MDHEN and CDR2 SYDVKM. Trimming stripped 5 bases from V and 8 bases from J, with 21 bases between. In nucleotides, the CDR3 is TGTGCCAGCAGTCCGGGGGTGGGGTTAGGAGGCGGCTACACCTTC. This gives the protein CASSPGVGLGGGYTF.

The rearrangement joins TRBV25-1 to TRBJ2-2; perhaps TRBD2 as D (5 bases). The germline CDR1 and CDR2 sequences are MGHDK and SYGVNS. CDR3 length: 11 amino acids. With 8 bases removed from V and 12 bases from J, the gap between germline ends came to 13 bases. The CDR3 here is CASYGLGKLFF. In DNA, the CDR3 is TGTGCCAGCTACGGACTGGGAAAGCTGTTTTTT.

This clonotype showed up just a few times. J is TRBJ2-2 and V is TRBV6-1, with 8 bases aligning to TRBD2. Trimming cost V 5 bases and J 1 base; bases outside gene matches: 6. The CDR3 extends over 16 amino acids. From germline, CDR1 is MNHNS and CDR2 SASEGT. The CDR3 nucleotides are TGTGCCAGCAGTCCGGTAGCGGGACGGAACACCGGGGAGCTGTTTTTT. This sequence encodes CASSPVAGRNTGELFF.

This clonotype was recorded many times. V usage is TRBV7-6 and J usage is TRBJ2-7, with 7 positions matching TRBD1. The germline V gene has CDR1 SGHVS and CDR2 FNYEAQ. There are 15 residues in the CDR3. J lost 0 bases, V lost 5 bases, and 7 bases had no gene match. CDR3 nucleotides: TGTGCCAGCAGCACCAGGGGGTCGAACTCCTACGAGCAGTACTTC. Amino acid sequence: CASSTRGSNSYEQYF.

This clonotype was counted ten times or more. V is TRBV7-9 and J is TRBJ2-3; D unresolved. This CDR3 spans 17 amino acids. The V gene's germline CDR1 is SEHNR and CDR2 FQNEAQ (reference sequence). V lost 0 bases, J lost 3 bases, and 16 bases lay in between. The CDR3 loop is CASSLALGVIETDTQYF. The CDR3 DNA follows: TGTGCCAGCAGCTTAGCGCTGGGCGTAATTGAAACAGATACGCAGTATTTT.

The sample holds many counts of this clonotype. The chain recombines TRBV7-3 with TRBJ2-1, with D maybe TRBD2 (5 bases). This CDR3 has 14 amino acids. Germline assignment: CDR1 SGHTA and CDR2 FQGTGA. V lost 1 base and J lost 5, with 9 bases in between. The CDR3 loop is CASSLMARDNEQFF. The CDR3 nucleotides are TGTGCCAGCAGCTTAATGGCGAGGGACAATGAGCAGTTCTTC.

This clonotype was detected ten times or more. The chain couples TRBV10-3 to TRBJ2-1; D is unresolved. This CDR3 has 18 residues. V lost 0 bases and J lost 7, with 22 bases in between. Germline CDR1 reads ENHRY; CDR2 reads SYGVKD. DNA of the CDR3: TGTGCCATCAGTGAGTCTGCAGTGAAAAGCTGGGGTGGGAATGAGCAGTTCTTC. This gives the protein CAISESAVKSWGGNEQFF.

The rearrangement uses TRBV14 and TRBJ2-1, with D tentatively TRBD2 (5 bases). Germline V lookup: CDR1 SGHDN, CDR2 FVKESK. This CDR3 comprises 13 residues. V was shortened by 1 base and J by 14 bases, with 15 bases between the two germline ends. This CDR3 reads CASSQGIGIRKFF. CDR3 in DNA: TGTGCCAGCAGCCAAGGAATCGGGATAAGAAAGTTCTTC.

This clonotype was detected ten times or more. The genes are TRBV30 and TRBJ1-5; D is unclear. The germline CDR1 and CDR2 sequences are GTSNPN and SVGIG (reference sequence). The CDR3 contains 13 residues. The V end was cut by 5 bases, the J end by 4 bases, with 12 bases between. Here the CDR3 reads CAWERGLNQPQHF. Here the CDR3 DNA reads TGTGCCTGGGAGAGAGGGTTAAATCAGCCCCAGCATTTT.

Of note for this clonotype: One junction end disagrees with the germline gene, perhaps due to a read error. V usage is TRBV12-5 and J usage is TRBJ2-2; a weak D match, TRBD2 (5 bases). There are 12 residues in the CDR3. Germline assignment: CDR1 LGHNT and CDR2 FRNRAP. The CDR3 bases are TGTGCTAGTGGTTTGGGCCCGACCGGGGAAATTTTT. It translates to CASGLGPTGEIF.

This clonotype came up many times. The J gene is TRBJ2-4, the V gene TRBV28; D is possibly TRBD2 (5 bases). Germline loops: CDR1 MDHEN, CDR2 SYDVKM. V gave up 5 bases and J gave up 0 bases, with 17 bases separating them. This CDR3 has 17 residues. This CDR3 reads CASSRPQGSLAKNIQYF. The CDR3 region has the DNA TGTGCCAGCAGTAGGCCCCAAGGGAGTCTAGCCAAAAACATTCAGTACTTC.